A single sample gave rise to the 25 T cell receptor beta chains below, sequenced in a study of CD4+ T cells in melanoma. Clones were sequenced by immunoSEQ multiplex PCR, and TCRdb holds only the in-frame ones, with some missing. The repertoire has about 22,000 clones, approximately 80% of them found once; the top ten carry about 3.6%. The material sequenced was cells from a culture (not recorded whether cultured in vitro). The source is a human donor with melanoma.

As DNA, the CDR3 is TGCGCCAGCAGCTACGCTGGAGTACAGGGGTCGGAGACCCAGTACTTC. Amino acid sequence: CASSYAGVQGSETQYF. The chain is built from TRBV5-1 and TRBJ2-5, with 7 bases aligning to TRBD1. The CDR3 length is 16 residues. V lost 3 bases and J lost 5; bases outside the gene matches: 13. Per the germline V gene, CDR1 is SGHRS and CDR2 is YFSETQ.

This clone was seen just once. The V call is TRBV18, the J call TRBJ1-5; D is unresolved. This CDR3 has 13 amino acids. Germline CDR1 KGHSH, CDR2 LQKENI. The V end was cut by 3 bases, the J end by 4 bases, with 7 bases between. DNA of the CDR3: TGTGCCAGCTCACCGGAAGAGAATCAGCCCCAGCATTTT. Protein product: CASSPEENQPQHF.

The table lists this clone with a count of one. V gene TRBV6-6 combines with J gene TRBJ1-1; D is perhaps TRBD1 (6 bases). V shed 8 bases and J shed 5 bases, with 18 bases lying between them. Germline V gives CDR1 MNHNY, CDR2 SVGAGI (reference sequence). There are 14 residues in the CDR3. Here the CDR3 DNA reads TGTGCCAGCTTCCGAGGGGCCCAGGGGACTGAAGCTTTCTTT. Its translation: CASFRGAQGTEAFF.

This rearrangement joins TRBV18 to TRBJ1-6; 7 bases agree with TRBD1. This CDR3 has 14 amino acids. J was trimmed by 7 bases and V by 5 bases; bases with no gene match: 5. The germline V gene encodes CDR1 KGHSH and CDR2 LQKENI. This CDR3 is CASSSTGYNSPLHF. CDR3 bases: TGTGCCAGCTCATCGACAGGGTACAATTCACCCCTCCACTTT.

This clone was recorded only once. The chain combines TRBV6-6 with TRBJ1-5; D may be TRBD1 (6 bases). Germline-derived CDR1 and CDR2 are MNHNY and SVGAGI (reference sequence). Trimming removed 2 bases at V and 0 bases at J, with 11 bases between. The CDR3 consists of 16 residues. In DNA form, the CDR3 reads TGTGCCAGCAGTTACAAGGGGGGTAATAGCAATCAGCCCCAGCATTTT. Its protein product is CASSYKGGNSNQPQHF.

The chain carries TRBV5-8 and TRBJ1-1; D ambiguous. Germline values: CDR1 SGHTS, CDR2 YDEGEE. The CDR3 is 15 amino acids. With 4 bases removed from V and 3 bases from J, the gap between germline ends came to 16 bases. The CDR3 is CASSTRGNRDTEAFF. The CDR3 coding sequence is TGTGCCAGCAGCACCCGAGGGAACCGGGACACTGAAGCTTTCTTT.

This clone turned up a few times. In nucleotides, the CDR3 is TGTGCCAGCAGTTTCAGGCGGAGGGCCTACGAGCAGTACTTC. Amino acid sequence: CASSFRRRAYEQYF. This chain links TRBV6-5 with TRBJ2-7; tentatively, D is TRBD2 (6 bases). CDR1 is MNHEY, CDR2 SVGAGI, per germline. The CDR3 has 14 amino acids. V was clipped by 4 bases and J by 2 bases, with 12 bases between them.

The chain joins TRBV6-1 to TRBJ1-2; the D gene is possibly TRBD1 (6 bases). The CDR3 is made up of 15 amino acids. Trimming stripped 6 bases from V and 2 bases from J, with 16 bases between. CDR1 is MNHNS, CDR2 SASEGT, per germline. CDR3 residues: CASRPPLQGNYGYTF. The DNA of the CDR3 is TGTGCCAGCAGGCCCCCTCTCCAGGGGAACTATGGCTACACCTTC.

The CDR3 region has the DNA TGCGCCAGCAGCTATAGCGGGGGGAGCACAGATACGCAGTATTTT. This encodes CASSYSGGSTDTQYF. The chain links TRBV10-2 to TRBJ2-3; 10 positions agree with TRBD2. This CDR3 spans 15 amino acids. V lost 6 bases, J lost 0 bases, and 3 bases stayed unmatched. The germline gives CDR1 WSHSY, CDR2 SAAADI.

This chain connects TRBV14 to TRBJ2-3; D is unresolved. Trimming took 2 bases from V and 3 from J, leaving 6 bases between them. CDR1 is SGHDN and CDR2 is FVKESK in the germline V gene. This CDR3 region has 13 residues. CDR3 coding DNA: TGTGCCAGCAGCCAATTTAGAACAGATACGCAGTATTTT. Amino acid sequence: CASSQFRTDTQYF.

The chain couples TRBV9 to TRBJ1-2; D remains unclear. Germline CDR1 SGDLS, CDR2 YYNGEE. Trimming removed 0 bases from V and 2 bases from J, with 8 bases in between. CDR3 length equals 14 residues. CDR3 region: CASSVGPGNYGYTF. The CDR3 DNA reads as TGTGCCAGCAGCGTAGGCCCCGGGAACTATGGCTACACCTTC.

The chain uses TRBV2 and TRBJ1-6, with D perhaps TRBD1 (5 bases). Germline CDR1 is SNHLY and CDR2 is FYNNEI. This CDR3 has 15 amino acids. V lost 7 bases to trimming and J lost 4 bases, with 14 bases between them. The CDR3 nucleotides are TGTGCCAGCAAGTTACCAGGGCCTTATAATTCACCCCTCCACTTT. Translated: CASKLPGPYNSPLHF. The entire variable domain, with the rest obtained from reference TRBV2 and TRBJ1-6, is as follows: EPEVTQTPSHQVTQMGQEVILRCVPISNHLYFYWYRQILGQKVEFLVSFYNNEISEKSEIFDDQFSVERPDGSNFTLKIRSTKLEDSAMYFCASKLPGPYNSPLHFGNGTRLTVT.

The chain combines TRBV2 with TRBJ2-2; possible D gene TRBD1, 5 bases. Germline CDR1 reads SNHLY; CDR2 reads FYNNEI. The ends were cut back, 7 bases at V and 6 bases at J, with 12 bases in the middle. The CDR3 covers 13 residues. Here the CDR3 reads CASKGAMAGELFF. For the CDR3, the DNA is TGTGCCAGCAAAGGGGCTATGGCCGGGGAGCTGTTTTTT.

V is TRBV7-3 and J is TRBJ2-1; D gene uncertain. Trimming removed 6 bases at V and 7 bases at J, with 13 bases between. CDR1 and CDR2 from the germline V gene are SGHTA and FQGTGA. The CDR3 totals 13 residues. CDR3 bases: TGTGCCAGCAGTATTGGACGGATGAATGAGCAGTTCTTC. Its translation: CASSIGRMNEQFF.

This clone was seen more than once but under ten times. The chain carries TRBV29-1 and TRBJ2-1, with TRBD1 matching over 7 bases. The CDR3 loop spans 13 amino acids. CDR1 SQVTM and CDR2 ANQGSEA come from the germline V gene. V shed 8 bases and J 9 bases; nucleotides not matched to a gene: 13. The CDR3 bases are TGCAGCCTTCCAGGGGCAGGGGGAAGTGAGCAGTTCTTC. Translated, it gives CSLPGAGGSEQFF.

This clone occurred once. The chain recombines TRBV7-8 with TRBJ2-2; D remains ambiguous. In germline, CDR1 is SGHVS, CDR2 FQNEAQ. The CDR3 is 18 amino acids. The V end was cut by 2 bases, the J end by 0 bases, with 16 bases between. In DNA form, the CDR3 reads TGTGCCAGCAGCTTAACGTGGGTGGCCACTGCGAACACCGGGGAGCTGTTTTTT. Protein: CASSLTWVATANTGELFF.

The chain recombines TRBV5-1 with TRBJ1-2; D remains unclear. V was pared by 3 bases and J by 4 bases, with 16 bases between. CDR3 size: 15 residues. In germline, CDR1 is SGHRS, CDR2 YFSETQ. CDR3 protein: CASSSQREGAYGYTF. CDR3 in DNA: TGCGCCAGCAGCTCCCAGCGGGAGGGCGCCTATGGCTACACCTTC.

This rearrangement joins TRBV7-3 to TRBJ2-7; D perhaps matches TRBD1 (6 bases). Germline V gene data show CDR1 as SGHTA and CDR2 as FQGTGA. Trimming took off 4 bases at V and 2 bases at J, with 12 bases between the two ends. The CDR3 spans 14 residues. The CDR3 coding sequence is TGTGCCAGCAGCTCCTACGGACAGCCCTACGAGCAGTACTTC. It translates to CASSSYGQPYEQYF.

CDR3 bases: TGTGCCTCTCTAGCAGGGGGCTTTAGTAGGCAGGCTGAAGCTTTCTTT. This codes for CASLAGGFSRQAEAFF. The chain couples TRBV30 to TRBJ1-1; 8 bases are shared with TRBD1. V shed 7 bases, J shed 6 bases, and the junction held 19 bases outside the gene matches. Germline CDR1 reads GTSNPN; CDR2 reads SVGIG (reference sequence). This CDR3 region has 16 residues.

The chain combines TRBV5-1 with TRBJ2-3; 7 bases are shared with TRBD1. The V gene end was trimmed by 4 bases and the J gene end by 0 bases; junction bases not matched to a gene: 8. CDR3 size: 16 residues. Germline V gives CDR1 SGHRS, CDR2 YFSETQ. The CDR3 here is CASSRQTGYSTDTQYF. In nucleotides, the CDR3 is TGCGCCAGCAGCCGTCAGACAGGGTATAGCACAGATACGCAGTATTTT. The variable domain in full, with the rest retrieved from reference TRBV5-1 and TRBJ2-3, is KAGVTQTPRYLIKTRGQQVTLSCSPISGHRSVSWYQQTPGQGLQFLFEYFSETQRNKGNFPGRFSGRQFSNSRSEMNVSTLELGDSALYLCASSRQTGYSTDTQYFGPGTRLTVL.

V usage is TRBV6-6 and J usage is TRBJ2-7; 8 bases are a match to TRBD1. V shed 6 bases and J 6 bases; nucleotides not matched to a gene: 13. The CDR3 is 15 amino acids. Germline CDR1 reads MNHNY; CDR2 reads SVGAGI (reference sequence). This CDR3 is CASRNKGTGLGEQYF. CDR3 nucleotides: TGTGCCAGCAGAAACAAAGGGACAGGCCTAGGCGAGCAGTACTTC.

The CDR3 coding sequence is TGTGCCAGCAGCTTGTCTGGCTCCGCATCCTCCTACAATGAGCAGTTCTTC. It specifies CASSLSGSASSYNEQFF. V and J are TRBV5-4 and TRBJ2-1, with unresolved D. Trimming took off 1 base at V and 0 bases at J, with 14 bases between the two ends. The CDR3 sequence is 17 residues long. CDR1 SGHNT and CDR2 YYREEE come from the germline V gene (reference sequence).

The CDR3 DNA reads as TGTGCCAGCAGTGAACGGGGCTCCTACGAGCAGTACTTC. Amino acid sequence: CASSERGSYEQYF. The chain employs TRBV2 and TRBJ2-7, with D maybe TRBD2 (5 bases). V was shortened by 2 bases and J by 0 bases, with 5 bases between the two germline ends. The CDR3 covers 13 residues. Germline-derived CDR1 and CDR2 are SNHLY and FYNNEI.

The chain links TRBV5-4 to TRBJ1-1; 10 nucleotides agree with TRBD1. The germline gives CDR1 SGHNT, CDR2 YYREEE (reference sequence). The J segment lost 4 bases and the V segment lost 4 bases, leaving 7 bases of the junction unmatched. The CDR3 runs 15 residues. CDR3 DNA sequence: TGTGCCAGCAGCAGACAGACAGGGGGCGGCACTGAAGCTTTCTTT. Its translation is CASSRQTGGGTEAFF.

The chain carries TRBV4-2 and TRBJ1-5; D is ambiguous. Germline lookup yields CDR1 LGHNA and CDR2 YNFKEQ. V dropped 3 bases and J dropped 1 base, with 7 bases sitting between them. This CDR3 is built from 14 residues. The CDR3 here is CASSQFKSNQPQHF. CDR3 nucleotide sequence: TGTGCCAGCAGCCAGTTCAAGAGCAATCAGCCCCAGCATTTT.